These T cell receptor beta chains were read from a single sample in a study of T-cell memory formation after mild COVID-19. TCRdb passed the 5' RACE reads through MiXCR, listing each CDR3 protein once. The table records 50,000 to 70,000 distinct CDR3 sequences, 9% to 15% of them present only once. The sequenced sample consisted of PBMCs or a T cell subset sorted from them (not recorded which). Receptor source: a man between 18 and 35 years old who had mild COVID-19 (a few samples of this study predate the infection). Cell type and time point are not known. The CDR3 runs from the conserved cysteine through the conserved F or W. Fields, in order: CDR3 protein, CDR3 DNA, clone size, D gene, J gene, V gene. D genes are given only for firm matches. For some rows the clone size is stated as once, few or many, or as a class when expanded; others skip it.

CASSVGGSVNSPLHF TGTGCCAGCAGCGTAGGGGGGTCGGTTAATTCACCCCTCCACTTT few . TRBJ1-6 TRBV9
CASSLGPQYF TGTGCCAGCAGTTTAGGTCCGCAGTATTTT few . TRBJ2-3 TRBV12-3/TRBV12-4
CATSGRGETQYF TGTGCCACCAGTGGGAGAGGAGAGACCCAGTACTTC few . TRBJ2-5 TRBV24-1
CASSPPSTGQETQYF TGTGCCAGCTCACCACCATCGACAGGCCAAGAGACCCAGTACTTC many . TRBJ2-5 TRBV18
CASDGADTQYF TGTGCCAGCGACGGGGCGGATACGCAGTATTTT few . TRBJ2-3 TRBV5-5
CASSSFLGMNTEAFF TGCGCCAGCAGCTCCTTTCTAGGCATGAACACTGAAGCTTTCTTT . . TRBJ1-1 TRBV5-1
CASSPQGETQYF TGTGCCAGCAGCCCACAGGGAGAGACCCAGTACTTC . . TRBJ2-5 TRBV7-9
CASSLWSTQYF TGTGCCAGCAGCTTGTGGAGTACGCAGTATTTT many . TRBJ2-3 TRBV7-2
CASSPTGAFTEAFF TGCGCCAGCAGCCCTACAGGGGCTTTCACTGAAGCTTTCTTT . TRBD1 TRBJ1-1 TRBV5-1
CASSVGQSSSYNEQFF TGTGCCAGCAGCGTTGGACAGTCGAGCTCCTACAATGAGCAGTTCTTC . . TRBJ2-1 TRBV11-3
CAWSTLTGNQPQHF TGTGCCTGGAGTACGCTAACGGGAAATCAGCCCCAGCATTTT . . TRBJ1-5 TRBV30
CSARPGQFRNQPQHF TGCAGTGCTAGACCCGGACAGTTTCGCAATCAGCCCCAGCATTTT . . TRBJ1-5 TRBV20-1
CAIRQQGVTDNEQFF TGTGCCATCAGGCAACAGGGGGTAACGGACAATGAGCAGTTCTTC . TRBD1 TRBJ2-1 TRBV10-3
CASDQAGLMNTGELFF TGTGCCAGTGATCAAGCGGGGCTCATGAACACCGGGGAGCTGTTTTTT . TRBD2 TRBJ2-2 TRBV19
CATMGRRYTDTQYF TGTGCCACCATGGGGCGACGGTACACAGATACGCAGTATTTT . . TRBJ2-3 TRBV24-1
CSARDTQGFDSPLHF TGCAGTGCTAGAGATACACAGGGGTTTGACTCACCCCTCCACTTT . TRBD1 TRBJ1-6 TRBV20-1
CASSGWDRDRTGELFF TGCGCCAGCAGCGGGTGGGACAGGGATCGGACCGGGGAGCTGTTTTTT few TRBD1 TRBJ2-2 TRBV4-3
CASSLERATDTQYF TGCGCCAGCAGCTTGGAGCGGGCCACAGATACGCAGTATTTT . . TRBJ2-3 TRBV5-1
CASRAGTQETQYF TGTGCCAGCAGAGCCGGGACACAAGAGACCCAGTACTTC few . TRBJ2-5 TRBV6-1
CASSQESPQAGELFF TGCGCCAGCAGCCAAGAATCTCCGCAGGCCGGGGAGCTGTTTTTT . . TRBJ2-2 TRBV4-3
CSARDQEWTTAEKLFF TGCAGTGCTAGAGATCAGGAGTGGACAACCGCGGAAAAACTGTTTTTT few . TRBJ1-4 TRBV20-1
CATSRDPDNPGNTIYF TGTGCCACCAGCAGAGATCCGGACAACCCTGGAAACACCATATATTTT . . TRBJ1-3 TRBV15